This record covers a single TCR beta chain. The record originates from a study of blood T cell repertoires in COVID-19. For the study at large: Italy, Spain and the United States were the sources of the convalescent and acute COVID-19 samples. T cells, B-cell-depleted T cells, or PBMCs provided the cDNA or gDNA that served as material.

Germline-derived CDR1 and CDR2 are GTSNPN and SVGIG (reference sequence). Trimming removed 3 bases from V and 2 bases from J, with 13 bases in between. This CDR3 contains 15 residues. Original processing methods: Reference gene primer amplification gave nucleated cell count estimates. Data came from immunoSEQ multiplex PCR; TCRdb stores just in-frame clones and leaves some out. V and J calls and clone size are as listed in that table; D and trimming were resolved from the DNA. Among over 200,000 clones listed, approximately 91% were seen once. The sequence was obtained from a woman in her 30s with acute or convalescent COVID-19. The V gene is TRBV30, the J gene TRBJ1-4, with a weak D call TRBD1 (6 bases). The sample was peripheral blood. CDR3 residues: CAWRTGGTTNEKLFF. The DNA for the CDR3 is TGTGCCTGGAGGACGGGGGGCACTACTAATGAAAAACTGTTTTTT.